Below, 11 T cell receptor beta chains from the same sample are listed, as sequenced in a study of blood T cell repertoires in COVID-19. Clones were sequenced by immunoSEQ multiplex PCR, and TCRdb holds only the in-frame ones, with some missing. The table lists about 150,000 clones, roughly 87% of them singletons. The source material was peripheral blood. Receptors originate from a woman in her 50s with acute or convalescent COVID-19.

The rearrangement uses TRBV28 and TRBJ2-3; TRBD2 matches 14 bases. Germline-derived CDR1 and CDR2 are MDHEN and SYDVKM. Trimming removed 4 bases from V and 1 base from J; junction bases left unmatched: 13. This CDR3 is 20 amino acids long. CDR3 nucleotides: TGTGCCAGCAGTTCCGGGACTAGCGGGGGTATTACTACCCGCACAGATACGCAGTATTTT. It specifies CASSSGTSGGITTRTDTQYF.

The chain links TRBV19 to TRBJ1-2, with TRBD1 matching 9 bases. This CDR3 region has 15 residues. The junction had 8 bases not matched to a gene; V was cut back by 5 bases and J by 4 bases. Germline V gene data show CDR1 as LNHDA and CDR2 as SQIVND (reference sequence). The DNA of the CDR3 is TGTGCCAGTAGTCCGGCCGGGACAGGGACCTATGGCTACACCTTC. It is translated as CASSPAGTGTYGYTF.

The chain uses TRBV19 and TRBJ1-1, with 8 bases fitting TRBD1. The CDR3 is 15 amino acids. V was clipped by 5 bases and J by 1 base; unmatched bases: 6. Germline V gene data show CDR1 as LNHDA and CDR2 as SQIVND (reference sequence). The CDR3 protein is CASSLSGTGNTEAFF. The CDR3 coding sequence is TGTGCCAGTAGTTTATCCGGGACAGGGAACACTGAAGCTTTCTTT.

V gene TRBV7-8 combines with J gene TRBJ2-1; the match to TRBD2 covers 14 bases. CDR1 is SGHVS, CDR2 FQNEAQ, per germline. Germline trimming cut 0 bases from V and 5 bases from J; bases unmatched to any gene: 6. The CDR3 totals 18 residues. CDR3 sequence: CASSLARLAGGPHNEQFF. CDR3 DNA sequence: TGTGCCAGCAGCTTAGCGCGACTAGCGGGGGGGCCACACAATGAGCAGTTCTTC.

The V gene is TRBV5-1, the J gene TRBJ1-6; no reliable D call. CDR1 is SGHRS, CDR2 YFSETQ, per germline. This CDR3 has 13 amino acids. Deletions cut 4 bases from V and 1 base from J, with 3 bases between. CDR3 protein: CASSLSYNSPLHF. Written as DNA, the CDR3 is TGCGCCAGCAGCCTGTCCTATAATTCACCCCTCCACTTT. Full variable domain (missing parts from reference TRBV5-1 and TRBJ1-6): KAGVTQTPRYLIKTRGQQVTLSCSPISGHRSVSWYQQTPGQGLQFLFEYFSETQRNKGNFPGRFSGRQFSNSRSEMNVSTLELGDSALYLCASSLSYNSPLHFGNGTRLTVT.

J is TRBJ1-6 and V is TRBV5-1; weak D call: TRBD1 (6 bases). The CDR3 covers 15 residues. V gave up 2 bases and J gave up 5 bases, with 11 bases separating them. Germline CDR1 reads SGHRS; CDR2 reads YFSETQ. CDR3: CASSFAAGDNSPLHF. The CDR3 DNA reads TGCGCCAGCAGCTTTGCCGCAGGGGATAATTCACCCCTCCACTTT.

The chain joins TRBV24-1 to TRBJ2-7; 11 positions match TRBD1. This CDR3 region has 15 residues. Looked up from germline, CDR1 is KGHDR and CDR2 is SFDVKD. With 7 bases clipped from V and 2 bases from J, the junction kept 6 bases outside the gene matches. The CDR3 is CATSTPGQGAYEQYF. Here the CDR3 DNA reads TGTGCCACCAGCACACCGGGACAGGGGGCCTACGAGCAGTACTTC.

This clone occurred once. The chain uses TRBV2 and TRBJ1-2; D not resolved. The CDR3 loop spans 12 amino acids. Germline values: CDR1 SNHLY, CDR2 FYNNEI. With 5 bases removed from V and 2 bases from J, the gap between germline ends came to 6 bases. CDR3 nucleotides: TGTGCCAGCAGTACTTACAACTATGGCTACACCTTC. Translation: CASSTYNYGYTF. Full variable domain (rest looked up from reference TRBV2 and TRBJ1-2): EPEVTQTPSHQVTQMGQEVILRCVPISNHLYFYWYRQILGQKVEFLVSFYNNEISEKSEIFDDQFSVERPDGSNFTLKIRSTKLEDSAMYFCASSTYNYGYTFGSGTRLTVV.

The V and J genes are TRBV20-1 and TRBJ2-7; D unclear. Per the germline V gene, CDR1 is DFQATT and CDR2 is SNEGSKA (reference sequence). The CDR3 sequence is 11 residues long. Trimming removed 5 bases at V and 4 bases at J, with 9 bases between. For the CDR3, the DNA is TGCAGTGCTCTTTACCAGTACGAGCAGTACTTC. Translation: CSALYQYEQYF.

CDR3 DNA sequence: TGTGCCAGTAGTACCACAGGGCTGAACACTGAAGCTTTCTTT. This translates into CASSTTGLNTEAFF. The chain uses TRBV19 and TRBJ1-1; possible D gene TRBD1, 6 bases. The CDR3 spans 14 residues. V lost 4 bases and J lost 0, with 9 bases in between. The germline V gene encodes CDR1 LNHDA and CDR2 SQIVND (reference sequence).

The chain has TRBV6-1 and TRBJ1-6, with 8 bases identical to TRBD1. Germline V CDR1 and CDR2: MNHNS, SASEGT. The CDR3 consists of 15 residues. The V segment lost 2 bases and the J segment 7 bases; nucleotides outside the gene matches: 4. Written as DNA, the CDR3 is TGTGCCAGCAGTGAATTGACAGGGGACAATTCACCCCTCCACTTT. Encoded protein: CASSELTGDNSPLHF.